This T cell receptor (beta chain) was found in a study of shared clonotypes between healthy human individuals. The repertoire was sequenced with immunoSEQ multiplex PCR; TCRdb's copy has only in-frame clones and lacks some. The sample includes some 2.4 million clones, 80% to 95% of them seen just once. The germline V gene has CDR1 MDHEN and CDR2 SYDVKM. The CDR3 is 16 amino acids. Trimming stripped 4 bases from V and 6 bases from J, with 20 bases between. The sequence derives from a man between 18 and 29 years old in good health. Some clones in this sample may be carry-over from other donors' samples. The sample comprised naive CD4+ T cells from PBMCs. As to subset: CD45RA+ positively selected. The chain uses TRBV28 and TRBJ2-3; D may correspond to TRBD1 or TRBD2 (5 bases each). CDR3 bases: TGTGCCAGCAGTTCGTTCGGGACCCCAGGCGGGGATACGCAGTATTTT. Its translation: CASSSFGTPGGDTQYF.